This is a list of T cell receptor beta chains from one sample in a study of control samples from healthy donors and cancer patients. TCRdb's table, derived via immunoSEQ multiplex PCR, lists solely in-frame clones and lacks some. This table has around 180,000 clones, around 94% appearing once. The sample taken for sequencing was blood. The receptors were sampled from a young woman in good health. Each CDR3 is given with its conserved first and last residue. A D gene is named only where the DNA matches it firmly. Expanded clones get a size class; other rows say once, few or many, or leave the size out.

clone_size: NA; j_call: TRBJ1-1; v_call: TRBV12-5; d_call: TRBD1; cdr3_length: 12; cdr3_nt: TGTGCTAGTGGCTTAGGAGCAGGGGGAGCTTTCTTT; cdr3_aa: CASGLGAGGAFF
clone_size: NA; j_call: TRBJ1-2; v_call: TRBV6-5; d_call: NA; cdr3_length: 15; cdr3_nt: TGTGCCAGCAGTTACTCATATCCAGCTAACTATGGCTACACCTTC; cdr3_aa: CASSYSYPANYGYTF
clone_size: NA; j_call: TRBJ1-2; v_call: TRBV28; d_call: NA; cdr3_length: 15; cdr3_nt: TGTGCCAGCACCGAGGGGTGGGGTTCTAACTATGGCTACACCTTC; cdr3_aa: CASTEGWGSNYGYTF
clone_size: NA; j_call: TRBJ1-2; v_call: TRBV19; d_call: NA; cdr3_length: 13; cdr3_nt: TGTGCCAGTAGTACGGGCAGGGCCCATGGCTACACCTTC; cdr3_aa: CASSTGRAHGYTF
clone_size: NA; j_call: TRBJ2-1; v_call: TRBV5-6; d_call: NA; cdr3_length: 15; cdr3_nt: TGTGCCAGCAGCTTTGTGCGTAGCTCCTACAATGAGCAGTTCTTC; cdr3_aa: CASSFVRSSYNEQFF
clone_size: NA; j_call: TRBJ1-2; v_call: TRBV4-1; d_call: NA; cdr3_length: 16; cdr3_nt: TGCGCCAGCAGCCAAGCCCCCCGGAATATACGCTATGGCTACACCTTC; cdr3_aa: CASSQAPRNIRYGYTF
clone_size: NA; j_call: TRBJ1-2; v_call: TRBV27; d_call: NA; cdr3_length: 12; cdr3_nt: TGTGCCAGCAGTCCGTTCGGAGGGGGCTACACCTTC; cdr3_aa: CASSPFGGGYTF
clone_size: NA; j_call: TRBJ1-2; v_call: TRBV20-1; d_call: TRBD1; cdr3_length: 14; cdr3_nt: TGCAGTGCTAGTCCTACAGGGGCCGTCTATGGCTACACCTTC; cdr3_aa: CSASPTGAVYGYTF
clone_size: NA; j_call: TRBJ1-1; v_call: TRBV7-2; d_call: TRBD1; cdr3_length: 12; cdr3_nt: TGTGCCAGCAGCCAAGTTCGGACAGGAGCTTTCTTT; cdr3_aa: CASSQVRTGAFF
clone_size: NA; j_call: TRBJ1-1; v_call: TRBV9; d_call: NA; cdr3_length: 16; cdr3_nt: TGTGCCAGCAGCGACACTCGGGGGGAAAGGAACACTGAAGCTTTCTTT; cdr3_aa: CASSDTRGERNTEAFF
clone_size: NA; j_call: TRBJ1-5; v_call: TRBV2; d_call: NA; cdr3_length: 12; cdr3_nt: TGTGCCAGCAGTCGTCCGGGTCAGCCCCAGCATTTT; cdr3_aa: CASSRPGQPQHF
clone_size: NA; j_call: TRBJ1-1; v_call: TRBV11-2; d_call: TRBD1; cdr3_length: 13; cdr3_nt: TGTGCCAGCAGCTTAGCGGACAGGGTCTTGGCTTTCTTT; cdr3_aa: CASSLADRVLAFF
clone_size: NA; j_call: TRBJ1-1; v_call: TRBV27; d_call: NA; cdr3_length: 17; cdr3_nt: TGTGCCAGCAGTTTATTTTCGACAGCAAAAATGAACACTGAAGCTTTCTTT; cdr3_aa: CASSLFSTAKMNTEAFF
clone_size: few; j_call: TRBJ1-2; v_call: TRBV6-1; d_call: TRBD1; cdr3_length: 15; cdr3_nt: TGTGCCAGCAGTGAGGGTGGGACAGCTAACTATGGCTACACCTTC; cdr3_aa: CASSEGGTANYGYTF
clone_size: NA; j_call: TRBJ2-2; v_call: TRBV2; d_call: NA; cdr3_length: 15; cdr3_nt: TGTGCCAGCAGTGAATTAGGGGGATGGGCCGGGGAGCTGTTTTTT; cdr3_aa: CASSELGGWAGELFF
clone_size: NA; j_call: TRBJ1-2; v_call: TRBV28; d_call: NA; cdr3_length: 13; cdr3_nt: TGTGCCAGCAGTTTCAAGGCAAACTATGGCTACACCTTC; cdr3_aa: CASSFKANYGYTF
clone_size: NA; j_call: TRBJ2-7; v_call: TRBV11-3; d_call: NA; cdr3_length: 17; cdr3_nt: TGTGCCAGCAGCTCCCTAGGTTATCGGGGGCCCAACTACGAGCAGTACTTC; cdr3_aa: CASSSLGYRGPNYEQYF
clone_size: NA; j_call: TRBJ1-3; v_call: TRBV7-2; d_call: NA; cdr3_length: 15; cdr3_nt: TGTGCCAGCAGCTTAGCGCGACCGGCTGGAAACACCATATATTTT; cdr3_aa: CASSLARPAGNTIYF
clone_size: NA; j_call: TRBJ2-5; v_call: TRBV7-7; d_call: TRBD1; cdr3_length: 16; cdr3_nt: TGTGCTAGCAGCCAAACCGGGACAGGGGCGGGGGAGACCCAGTACTTC; cdr3_aa: CASSQTGTGAGETQYF
clone_size: NA; j_call: TRBJ2-3; v_call: TRBV7-9; d_call: TRBD2; cdr3_length: 16; cdr3_nt: TGTGCCAGCAGCTACGGACTAGCGGGAGTGGAAGATACGCAGTATTTT; cdr3_aa: CASSYGLAGVEDTQYF